Listed below are T cell receptor beta chains from one sample, sequenced in a study of shared clonotypes between healthy human individuals. This table comes from immunoSEQ multiplex PCR, and its TCRdb copy is limited to in-frame clones, with some not included. The sample includes about 510,000 clones, around 74% seen only once; the top ten take about an eighth. The sequenced sample was PBMCs. The receptors shown here come from a woman aged 40-49 years in good health. Some clones in this sample may be carry-over from other donors' samples. Both conserved end residues are part of each CDR3. Some rows mark clone size as missing; the rest say once, few, many or name a class of expanded clone.

clone size	V gene	J gene	CDR3 protein
NA	TRBV4-1	TRBJ2-6	CASSQPIRRTSGANVLTF
NA	TRBV19	TRBJ2-2	CASSGQATTGELFF
few	TRBV29-1	TRBJ1-2	CSAKTGTNYGYTF
NA	TRBV7-3	TRBJ2-1	CASSLGTLNEQFF
NA	TRBV27	TRBJ2-7	CASNGGYEQYF
NA	TRBV7-4	TRBJ1-4	CASSDARGREKLFF
NA	TRBV28	TRBJ1-1	CASRDRGYTEAFF
NA	TRBV28	TRBJ2-3	CASRPGHSTDTQYF
NA	TRBV7-2	TRBJ2-7	CASSLRMGETYEQYF
NA	TRBV4-3	TRBJ2-7	CASSQDSGYEQYF
NA	TRBV19	TRBJ2-3	CASSIGGETTDTQYF
NA	TRBV11-2	TRBJ2-7	CASSLGIATGSVLF
NA	TRBV7-2	TRBJ1-4	CASSAVSREDEKLFF
NA	TRBV19	TRBJ1-2	CASSISRGDYGYTF
NA	TRBV11-2	TRBJ1-1	CASSRTAPNTEAFF
few	TRBV11-1	TRBJ2-1	CASSPWRTYNEQFF
NA	TRBV27	TRBJ1-4	CASSLWAHNDEKLFF
once	TRBV7-2	TRBJ2-5	CASSPGTLAGGVETQYF
NA	TRBV7-8	TRBJ1-1	CASSLGQYTEAFF
NA	TRBV18	TRBJ2-4	CASSPPGLAKNIQYF
NA	TRBV7-2	TRBJ1-1	CASSFAGNTEAFF
NA	TRBV6-1	TRBJ1-5	CASSRTQGNQPQHF
NA	TRBV2	TRBJ2-7	CASSESDSSYEQYF
NA	TRBV5-1	TRBJ2-7	CASSSRGNLYEQYF
NA	TRBV6-5	TRBJ2-7	CASTKAGSYEQYF
NA	TRBV15	TRBJ2-5	CATSSKGDRAQETQYF
NA	TRBV11-2	TRBJ2-1	CASSSQVIEQFF
NA	TRBV5-1	TRBJ2-1	CASSPTPGLVHNEQFF
NA	TRBV15	TRBJ2-7	CATSTELAGDEQYF
NA	TRBV7-9	TRBJ2-1	CASSPRQGGEQFF
NA	TRBV5-1	TRBJ2-7	CASSPDLGRRYEQYF
few	TRBV5-1	TRBJ2-3	CASSLTGSRDTQYF
few	TRBV5-4	TRBJ2-2	CASSFAGGPVGELFF
NA	TRBV11-3	TRBJ2-5	CASSLDRETQYF
NA	TRBV9	TRBJ1-3	CASSVKGQGAGNTIYF
NA	TRBV28	TRBJ1-5	CASSLQSGTGGSNQPQHF
few	TRBV19	TRBJ1-5	CASSIGQLLLSGNQPQHF
NA	TRBV19	TRBJ2-2	CASTPPVHYTGELFF
few	TRBV7-6	TRBJ2-2	CASSEGQGGYPGELFF
NA	TRBV2	TRBJ2-2	CASSAGELFF
NA	TRBV25-1	TRBJ2-5	CASRHRLGQETQYF
NA	TRBV2	TRBJ1-5	CASSTPGQGAGQPQHF
NA	TRBV7-9	TRBJ2-1	CANTGSSYNEQFF
few	TRBV29-1	TRBJ2-7	CSVRGSGATYEQYF
few	TRBV2	TRBJ2-1	CASSEATTLQGGQFF
NA	TRBV7-2	TRBJ1-1	CASSRGGRVEAFF
few	TRBV2	TRBJ2-7	CASTRRTTYEQYF
NA	TRBV7-3	TRBJ1-1	CASSSVGSSEAFF
NA	TRBV19	TRBJ2-2	CASSTRNNPTGELFF